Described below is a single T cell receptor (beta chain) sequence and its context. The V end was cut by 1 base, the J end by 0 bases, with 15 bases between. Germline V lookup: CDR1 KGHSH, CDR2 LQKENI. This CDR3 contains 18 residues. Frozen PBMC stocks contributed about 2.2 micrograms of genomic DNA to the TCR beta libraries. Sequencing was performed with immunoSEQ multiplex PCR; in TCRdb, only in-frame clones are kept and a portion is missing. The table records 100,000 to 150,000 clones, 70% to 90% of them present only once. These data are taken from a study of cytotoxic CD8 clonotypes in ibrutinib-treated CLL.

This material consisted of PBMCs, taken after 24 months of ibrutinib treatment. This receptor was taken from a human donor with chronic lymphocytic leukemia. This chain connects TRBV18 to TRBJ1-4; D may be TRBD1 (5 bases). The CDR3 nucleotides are TGTGCCAGCTCACCACGTGGCAGGGCTAGGGCAACTAATGAAAAACTGTTTTTT. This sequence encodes CASSPRGRARATNEKLFF.